This is a list of T cell receptor beta chains from one sample in a study of post-analysis software for immune sequencing data. TCRdb re-derived calls from the PCR reads in MiXCR, one entry per CDR3 protein. The profile shows more than 450,000 distinct CDR3 sequences, about a third of them singletons. Sequenced input: blood. The receptors stem from a girl between 2 and 17 years old with multiple sclerosis. Both conserved end residues are part of each CDR3. D genes are given only for firm matches. Clone size is stated in some rows and not others, as once, few, many or a class when expanded.

cdr3_aa: CASRAGGGVLTDTQYF; cdr3_nt: TGTGCCAGCAGGGCAGGCGGGGGGGTTTTGACAGATACGCAGTATTTT; v_call: TRBV6-5; d_call: TRBD2; clone_size: few; j_call: TRBJ2-3
cdr3_aa: CASGETVNTEAFF; cdr3_nt: TGTGCCAGCGGGGAGACAGTGAACACTGAAGCTTTCTTT; v_call: TRBV28; d_call: NA; clone_size: NA; j_call: TRBJ1-1
cdr3_aa: CASIRWPSYEQYF; cdr3_nt: TGTGCCAGCATCCGTTGGCCGAGTTACGAGCAGTACTTC; v_call: TRBV2; d_call: NA; clone_size: NA; j_call: TRBJ2-7
cdr3_aa: CASSSDAGNEQFF; cdr3_nt: TGCGCCAGCAGCTCAGACGCGGGCAATGAGCAGTTCTTC; v_call: TRBV5-1; d_call: NA; clone_size: few; j_call: TRBJ2-1
cdr3_aa: CASNPPTGGQETQYF; cdr3_nt: TGTGCCAGCAACCCACCCACAGGGGGACAAGAGACCCAGTACTTC; v_call: TRBV6-5; d_call: TRBD1; clone_size: NA; j_call: TRBJ2-5
cdr3_aa: CASSQERGANVLTF; cdr3_nt: TGTGCCAGCAGCCAAGAGCGGGGGGCCAACGTCCTGACTTTC; v_call: TRBV3-1; d_call: NA; clone_size: few; j_call: TRBJ2-6
cdr3_aa: CAISGSSGTGGYYEQYF; cdr3_nt: TGTGCCATCAGTGGAAGTTCCGGGACAGGGGGCTACTACGAGCAGTACTTC; v_call: TRBV10-3; d_call: TRBD1; clone_size: NA; j_call: TRBJ2-7
cdr3_aa: CASSQRTTVYNEQFF; cdr3_nt: TGTGCCAGCAGCCAACGGACAACAGTCTACAATGAGCAGTTCTTC; v_call: TRBV3-1; d_call: NA; clone_size: NA; j_call: TRBJ2-1
cdr3_aa: CASSPTTNEQYF; cdr3_nt: TGTGCCAGCAGTCCGACTACCAATGAGCAGTACTTC; v_call: TRBV27; d_call: NA; clone_size: NA; j_call: TRBJ2-7
cdr3_aa: CASRQKQGPNYEQYF; cdr3_nt: TGTGCCAGCAGACAGAAACAGGGGCCTAACTACGAGCAGTACTTC; v_call: TRBV14; d_call: TRBD1; clone_size: NA; j_call: TRBJ2-7
cdr3_aa: CASRTSGGADTQYF; cdr3_nt: TGTGCCAGCAGGACCTCGGGGGGGGCCGATACGCAGTATTTT; v_call: TRBV7-3; d_call: TRBD2; clone_size: few; j_call: TRBJ2-3
cdr3_aa: CATSRSGQGKSYEQYF; cdr3_nt: TGTGCCACCAGCAGATCTGGACAGGGGAAATCCTACGAGCAGTACTTC; v_call: TRBV15; d_call: TRBD1; clone_size: few; j_call: TRBJ2-7
cdr3_aa: CASSPEPGLAGVPFYEQYF; cdr3_nt: TGTGCCAGCAGCCCAGAACCGGGACTAGCGGGGGTGCCATTCTACGAGCAGTACTTC; v_call: TRBV9; d_call: TRBD2; clone_size: NA; j_call: TRBJ2-7
cdr3_aa: CASSLSRASGEQYF; cdr3_nt: TGTGCCAGCAGCCTCAGCCGGGCCTCCGGCGAGCAGTACTTC; v_call: TRBV3-1; d_call: NA; clone_size: few; j_call: TRBJ2-7